The table lists the clone carrying this T cell receptor (beta chain) with many counts. Through a sample-barcoded 5' primer and a J-beta primer mix, a second PCR was run for about 6 to 11 cycles. TCRdb fed the 5' RACE reads into MiXCR, producing one record per CDR3 protein. The data contain approximately 680,000 distinct CDR3 sequences, approximately 31% of them seen just once; the ten biggest clones take up over 15%. The data were taken from a study of blood T cells in healthy people across ages. The V and J ends lost 3 bases and 6 bases, in that order; junction bases with no gene match: 9. In germline, CDR1 is SGHVS, CDR2 FQNEAQ. The CDR3 has 16 amino acids.

This clonotype was obtained from a woman of 80 years or more in good health. Sequencing was performed on blood. This chain joins TRBV7-8 and TRBJ2-1, with 9 bases that match TRBD2. CDR3 loop: CASSFRGRAIFNEQFF. The CDR3 nucleotides read TGTGCCAGCAGCTTTCGCGGGAGGGCGATTTTCAATGAGCAGTTCTTC.